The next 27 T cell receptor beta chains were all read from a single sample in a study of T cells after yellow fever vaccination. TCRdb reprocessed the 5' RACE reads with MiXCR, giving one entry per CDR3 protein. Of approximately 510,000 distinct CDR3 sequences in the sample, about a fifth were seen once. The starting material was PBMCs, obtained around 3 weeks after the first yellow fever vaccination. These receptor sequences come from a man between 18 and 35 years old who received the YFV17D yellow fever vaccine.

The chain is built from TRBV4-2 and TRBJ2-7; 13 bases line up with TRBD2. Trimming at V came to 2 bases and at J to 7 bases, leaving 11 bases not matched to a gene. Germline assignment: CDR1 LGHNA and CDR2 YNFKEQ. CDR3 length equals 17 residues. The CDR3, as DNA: TGTGCCAGCAGCCAACACACTAGCGGGGGGGCCTTGAGAGAGCAGTACTTC. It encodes CASSQHTSGGALREQYF.

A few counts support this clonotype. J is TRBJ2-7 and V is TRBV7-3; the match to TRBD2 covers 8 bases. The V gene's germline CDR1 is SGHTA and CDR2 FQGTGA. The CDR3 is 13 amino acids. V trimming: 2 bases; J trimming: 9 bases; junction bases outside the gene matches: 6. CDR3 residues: CASSLEPAGVQYV. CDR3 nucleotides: TGTGCCAGCAGCTTAGAACCAGCGGGGGTGCAGTACGTC.

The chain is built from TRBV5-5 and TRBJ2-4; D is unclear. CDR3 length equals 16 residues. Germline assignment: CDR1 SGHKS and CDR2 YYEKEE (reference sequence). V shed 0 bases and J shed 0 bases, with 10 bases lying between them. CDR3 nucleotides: TGTGCCAGCAGCTTGGGAGCTACACTAGCCAAAAACATTCAGTACTTC. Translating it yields CASSLGATLAKNIQYF.

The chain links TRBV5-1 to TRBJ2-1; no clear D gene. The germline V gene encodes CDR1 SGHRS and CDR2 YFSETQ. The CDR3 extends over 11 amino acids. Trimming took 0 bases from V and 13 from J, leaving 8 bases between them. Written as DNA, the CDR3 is TGCGCCAGCAGCTTGGAAGGACCCCAGTTCTTC. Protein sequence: CASSLEGPQFF.

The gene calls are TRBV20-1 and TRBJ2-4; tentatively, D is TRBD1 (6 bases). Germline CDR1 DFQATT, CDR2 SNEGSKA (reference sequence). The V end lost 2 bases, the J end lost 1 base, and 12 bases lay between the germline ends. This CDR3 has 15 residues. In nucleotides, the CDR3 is TGCAGTGCTAGAATGGGGGCCCTGGCCAAAAACATTCAGTACTTC. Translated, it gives CSARMGALAKNIQYF.

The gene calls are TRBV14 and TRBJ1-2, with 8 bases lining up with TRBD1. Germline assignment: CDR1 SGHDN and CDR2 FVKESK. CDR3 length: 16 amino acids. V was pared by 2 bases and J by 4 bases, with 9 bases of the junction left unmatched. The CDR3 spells CASSQLDRDVSYGYTF. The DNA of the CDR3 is TGTGCCAGCAGCCAATTGGACAGGGACGTCAGCTATGGCTACACCTTC. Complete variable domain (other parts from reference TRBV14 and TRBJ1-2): EAGVTQFPSHSVIEKGQTVTLRCDPISGHDNLYWYRRVMGKEIKFLLHFVKESKQDESGMPNNRFLAERTGGTYSTLKVQPAELEDSGVYFCASSQLDRDVSYGYTFGSGTRLTVV.

Here the CDR3 DNA reads TGTGCCAGCAGTTCCACCAAGCAGGGATACGGACAAGAGACCCAGTACTTC. Translation: CASSSTKQGYGQETQYF. This chain uses TRBV27 with TRBJ2-5; possibly TRBD1 for D (5 bases). V gave up 4 bases and J gave up 2 bases, with 20 bases separating them. Germline loops: CDR1 MNHEY, CDR2 SMNVEV (reference sequence). CDR3 length: 17 amino acids.

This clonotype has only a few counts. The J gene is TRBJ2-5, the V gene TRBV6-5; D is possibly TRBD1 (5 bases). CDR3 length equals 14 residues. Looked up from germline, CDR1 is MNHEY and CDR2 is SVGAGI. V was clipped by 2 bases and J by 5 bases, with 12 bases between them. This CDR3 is CASSYGAGQETQYF. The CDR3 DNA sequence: TGTGCCAGCAGTTACGGGGCAGGTCAGGAGACCCAGTACTTC.

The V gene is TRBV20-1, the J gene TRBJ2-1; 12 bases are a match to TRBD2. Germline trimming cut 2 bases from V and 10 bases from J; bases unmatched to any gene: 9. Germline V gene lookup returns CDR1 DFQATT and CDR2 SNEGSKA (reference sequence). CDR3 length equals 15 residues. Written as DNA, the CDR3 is TGCAGTGCTAGAATCCCCCTAGCGGGGGGGTTCGAGCAGTTCTTC. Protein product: CSARIPLAGGFEQFF.

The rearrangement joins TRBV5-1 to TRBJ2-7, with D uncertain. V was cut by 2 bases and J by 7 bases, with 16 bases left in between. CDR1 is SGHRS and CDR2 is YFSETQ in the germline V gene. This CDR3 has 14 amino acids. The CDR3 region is CASSFGAAENEQYF. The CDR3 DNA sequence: TGCGCCAGCAGCTTTGGCGCGGCGGAGAATGAGCAGTACTTC.

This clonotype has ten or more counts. The CDR3 is CASSQVAGTGDYEQYF. The CDR3 DNA follows: TGCGCCAGCAGCCAAGTGGCCGGGACAGGCGACTACGAGCAGTACTTC. The chain uses TRBV4-1 and TRBJ2-7; TRBD1 matches at 8 bases. With V trimmed by 1 base and J by 3 bases, 8 bases remained unmatched. The germline gives CDR1 MGHRA, CDR2 YSYEKL. The CDR3 contains 16 residues.

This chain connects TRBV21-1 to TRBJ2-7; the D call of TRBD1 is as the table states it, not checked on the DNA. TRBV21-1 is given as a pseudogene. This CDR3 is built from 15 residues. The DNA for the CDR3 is TGTGCCAGCAGCCCCAGAAGTGGGGGCTCCAGGGAGCAGTACTTC. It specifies CASSPRSGGSREQYF.

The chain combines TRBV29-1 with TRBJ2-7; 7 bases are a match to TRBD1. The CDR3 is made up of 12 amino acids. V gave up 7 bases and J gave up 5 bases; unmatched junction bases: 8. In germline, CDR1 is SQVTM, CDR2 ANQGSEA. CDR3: CSASAGGDEQYV. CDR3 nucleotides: TGCAGCGCGTCGGCAGGGGGAGACGAGCAGTACGTC.

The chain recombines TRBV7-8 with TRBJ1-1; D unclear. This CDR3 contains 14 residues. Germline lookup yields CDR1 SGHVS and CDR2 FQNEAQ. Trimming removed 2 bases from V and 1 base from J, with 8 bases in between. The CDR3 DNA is TGTGCCAGCAGCTTATTTAGTGGGAACACTGAAGCTTTCTTT. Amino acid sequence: CASSLFSGNTEAFF. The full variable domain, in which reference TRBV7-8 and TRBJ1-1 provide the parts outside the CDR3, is GAGVSQSPRYKVAKRGQDVALRCDPISGHVSLFWYQQALGQGPEFLTYFQNEAQLDKSGLPSDRFFAERPEGSVSTLKIQRTQQEDSAVYLCASSLFSGNTEAFFGQGTRLTVV.

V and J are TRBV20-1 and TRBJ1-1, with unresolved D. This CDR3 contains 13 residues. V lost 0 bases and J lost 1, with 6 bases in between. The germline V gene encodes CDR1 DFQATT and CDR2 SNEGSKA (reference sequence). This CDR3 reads CSARDATNTEAFF. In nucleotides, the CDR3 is TGCAGTGCTAGAGATGCGACGAACACTGAAGCTTTCTTT.

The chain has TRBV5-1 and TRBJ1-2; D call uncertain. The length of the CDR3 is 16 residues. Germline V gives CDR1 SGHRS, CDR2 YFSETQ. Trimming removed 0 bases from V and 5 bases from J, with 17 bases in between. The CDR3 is CASSLASGDFPYGYTF. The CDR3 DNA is TGCGCCAGCAGCTTGGCCAGTGGGGATTTCCCTTATGGCTACACCTTC.

CDR3 coding DNA: TGTGCCAGCACTGATAGGGGCACAGGGGGCTTGAATGAGCAGTTCTTC. Translated, it gives CASTDRGTGGLNEQFF. The chain uses TRBV6-1 and TRBJ2-1; TRBD1 matches at 9 bases. This CDR3 is built from 16 residues. Germline V gene sequence: CDR1 MNHNS, CDR2 SASEGT. V shed 7 bases, J shed 7 bases, and the junction held 14 bases outside the gene matches.

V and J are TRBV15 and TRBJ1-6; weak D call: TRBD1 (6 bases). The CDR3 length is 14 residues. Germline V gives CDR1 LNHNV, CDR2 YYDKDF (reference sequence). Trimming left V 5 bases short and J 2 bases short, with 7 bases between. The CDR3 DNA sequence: TGTGCCACCAGCCGGACAGCCTATAATTCACCCCTCCACTTT. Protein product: CATSRTAYNSPLHF.

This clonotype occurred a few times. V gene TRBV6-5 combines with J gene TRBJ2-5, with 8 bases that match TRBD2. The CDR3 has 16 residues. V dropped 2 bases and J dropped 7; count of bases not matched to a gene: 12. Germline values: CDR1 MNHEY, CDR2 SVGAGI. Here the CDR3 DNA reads TGTGCCAGCAGTTACCCAGCGGGGGCCTCAGCAGGGACCCAGTACTTC. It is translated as CASSYPAGASAGTQYF.

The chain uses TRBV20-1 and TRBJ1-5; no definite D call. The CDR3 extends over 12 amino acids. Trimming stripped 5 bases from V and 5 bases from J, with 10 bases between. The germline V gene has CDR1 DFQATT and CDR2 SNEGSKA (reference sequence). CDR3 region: CSAQSGDQPQHF. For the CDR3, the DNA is TGCAGTGCTCAGAGTGGGGATCAGCCCCAGCATTTT.

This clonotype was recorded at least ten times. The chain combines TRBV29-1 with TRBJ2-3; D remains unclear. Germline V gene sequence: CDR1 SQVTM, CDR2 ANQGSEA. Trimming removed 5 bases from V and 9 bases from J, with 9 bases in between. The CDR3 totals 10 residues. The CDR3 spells CSVLEVTQYF. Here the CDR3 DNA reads TGCAGCGTTCTCGAGGTAACGCAGTATTTT.

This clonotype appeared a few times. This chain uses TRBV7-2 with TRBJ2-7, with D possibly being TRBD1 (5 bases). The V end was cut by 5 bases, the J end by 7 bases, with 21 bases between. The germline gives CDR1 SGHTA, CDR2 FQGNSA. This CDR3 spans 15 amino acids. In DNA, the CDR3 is TGTGCCAGCAGCCTCCCGGCGGCAGGGCAAGAAGAGCAGTACGTC. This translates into CASSLPAAGQEEQYV.

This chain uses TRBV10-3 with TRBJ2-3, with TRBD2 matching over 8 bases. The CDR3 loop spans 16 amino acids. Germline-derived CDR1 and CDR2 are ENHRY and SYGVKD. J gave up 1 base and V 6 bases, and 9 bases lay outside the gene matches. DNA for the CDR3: TGTGCCATCAGGCGGGGGGTGGTTTCGGGCACAGATACGCAGTATTTT. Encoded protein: CAIRRGVVSGTDTQYF.

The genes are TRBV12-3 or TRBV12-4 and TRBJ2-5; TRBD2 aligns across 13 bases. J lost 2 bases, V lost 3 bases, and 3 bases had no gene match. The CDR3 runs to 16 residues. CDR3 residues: CASSFPTSGGQETQYF. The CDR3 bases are TGTGCCAGCAGTTTTCCGACTAGCGGGGGGCAAGAGACCCAGTACTTC.

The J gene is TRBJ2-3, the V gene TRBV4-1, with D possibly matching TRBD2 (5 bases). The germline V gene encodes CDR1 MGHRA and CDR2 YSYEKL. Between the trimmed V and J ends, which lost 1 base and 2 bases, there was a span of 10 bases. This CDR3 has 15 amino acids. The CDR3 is CASSQVPGDTDTQYF. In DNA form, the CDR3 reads TGCGCCAGCAGCCAAGTTCCCGGGGACACAGATACGCAGTATTTT.

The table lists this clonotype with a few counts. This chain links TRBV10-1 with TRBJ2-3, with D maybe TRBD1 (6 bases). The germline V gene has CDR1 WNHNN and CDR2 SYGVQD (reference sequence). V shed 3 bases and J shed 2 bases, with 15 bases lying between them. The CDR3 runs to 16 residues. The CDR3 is CASSEQGAENTDTQYF. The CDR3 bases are TGCGCCAGCAGTGAACAGGGCGCGGAGAACACAGATACGCAGTATTTT.

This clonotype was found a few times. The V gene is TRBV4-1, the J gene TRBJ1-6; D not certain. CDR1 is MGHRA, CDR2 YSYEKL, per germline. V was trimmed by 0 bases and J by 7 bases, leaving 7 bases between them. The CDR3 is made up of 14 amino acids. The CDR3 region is CASSQDRWNSPLHF. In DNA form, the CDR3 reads TGCGCCAGCAGCCAAGATCGGTGGAATTCACCCCTCCACTTT.